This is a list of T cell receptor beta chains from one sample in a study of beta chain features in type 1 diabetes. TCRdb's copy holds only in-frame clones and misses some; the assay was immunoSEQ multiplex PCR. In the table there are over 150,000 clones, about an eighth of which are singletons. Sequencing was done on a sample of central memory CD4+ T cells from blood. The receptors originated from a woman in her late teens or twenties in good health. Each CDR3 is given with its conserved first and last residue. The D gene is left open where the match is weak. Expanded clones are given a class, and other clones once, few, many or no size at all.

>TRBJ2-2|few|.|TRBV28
TGTGCCAGCAGTTCCGTGGCGGAGACCGGGGAGCTGTTTTTT
CASSSVAETGELFF
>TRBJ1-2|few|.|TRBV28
TGTGCCAGCAGTTTAGTGAGGAACTATGGCTACACCTTC
CASSLVRNYGYTF
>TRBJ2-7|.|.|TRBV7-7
TGTGCTAGCAGTTCGGACGGGGTCGACGAGCAGTACTTC
CASSSDGVDEQYF
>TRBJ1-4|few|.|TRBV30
TGTGCCTGGAGTGCCGCAGGGAAACTGTTTTTT
CAWSAAGKLFF
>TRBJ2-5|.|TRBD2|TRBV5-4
TGTGCCAGCAGCGTAACCGGGGGGGAGACCCAGTACTTC
CASSVTGGETQYF
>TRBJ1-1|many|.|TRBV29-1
TGCAGCGTAGCAGCGTTAACTAATGAAGCTTTCTTT
CSVAALTNEAFF
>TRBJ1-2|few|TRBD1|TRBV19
TGTGCCAGTAGTATCATCGGGACAGGGGCAGATGGCTACACCTTC
CASSIIGTGADGYTF
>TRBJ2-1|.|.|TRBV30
TGTGCCTGCGTCTTAGCGGCCTCCTACAATGAGCAGTTCTTC
CACVLAASYNEQFF
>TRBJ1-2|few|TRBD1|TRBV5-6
TGTGCCAGCACCCAAACAGGGGGCTTCTATGGCTACACCTTC
CASTQTGGFYGYTF
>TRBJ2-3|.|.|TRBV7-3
TGTGCCAGCAGCCCAGCCCTGACTAATACGCAGTATTTT
CASSPALTNTQYF
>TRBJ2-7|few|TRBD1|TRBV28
TGTGCCAGCAGCTCCCCCTCAGGGGGCGCGTACGAGCAGTACTTC
CASSSPSGGAYEQYF
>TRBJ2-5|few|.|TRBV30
TGTGCCTGGAGCCTCGGGGTAGCGCCTCAAGAGACCCAGTACTTC
CAWSLGVAPQETQYF
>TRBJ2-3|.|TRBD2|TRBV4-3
TGCGCCAGCAGCCAAGATGGAACTAGCGGGAGGGGACACACAGATACGCAGTATTTT
CASSQDGTSGRGHTDTQYF
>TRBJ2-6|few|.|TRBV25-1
TGTGCCAGCAGTGGGGCCGGGGCCAACGTCCTGACTTTC
CASSGAGANVLTF
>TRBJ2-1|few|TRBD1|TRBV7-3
TGTGCCAGCAGCTCGGGACAGGGGCACAATGAGCAGTTCTTC
CASSSGQGHNEQFF
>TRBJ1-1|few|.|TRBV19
TGTGCCAGTAGTAAATGGGGGGAGACTGAAGCTTTCTTT
CASSKWGETEAFF
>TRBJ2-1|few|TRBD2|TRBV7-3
TGTGCCAGCAGCTCGGGACTAGCGGGAGTCGGGGAGCAGTTCTTC
CASSSGLAGVGEQFF
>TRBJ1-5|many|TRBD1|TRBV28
TGTGCCAGCAGTTTGGGACAGAGCAATCAGCCCCAGCATTTT
CASSLGQSNQPQHF
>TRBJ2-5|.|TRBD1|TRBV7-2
TGTGCCAGCAGCATAGGAGGGACAGGAGAAGAGACCCAGTACTTC
CASSIGGTGEETQYF
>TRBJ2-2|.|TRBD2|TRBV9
TGTGCCAGCAGCCCCACCTTAGCGGGAGCCGGGGAGCTGTTTTTT
CASSPTLAGAGELFF
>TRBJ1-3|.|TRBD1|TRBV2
TGTGCCAGCAGTGGGGGGACAGGGAGAAACACCATATATTTT
CASSGGTGRNTIYF
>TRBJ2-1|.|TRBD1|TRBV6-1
TGTGCCAGCAGTGAAGGTACAGGGGGGAAGAATGAGCAGTTCTTC
CASSEGTGGKNEQFF
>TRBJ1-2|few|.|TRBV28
TGTGCCAGCAGTCCACAGGGACCCTATGGCTACACCTTC
CASSPQGPYGYTF
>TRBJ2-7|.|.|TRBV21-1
TGTGCCAGCAGCAAAGCGCCACAGGGATACTCCTACGAGCAGTACTTC
CASSKAPQGYSYEQYF
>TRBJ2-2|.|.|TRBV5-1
TGCGCCAGCAGCTTGGGTACATTCCTTGAGGCCGGGGAGCTGTTTTTT
CASSLGTFLEAGELFF
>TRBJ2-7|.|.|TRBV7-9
TGTGCCAGCAGCTCAAAGCGGCTAGCTACGGAGCAGTACTTC
CASSSKRLATEQYF
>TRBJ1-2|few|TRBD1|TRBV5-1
TGCGCCAGCAGCTTGCTCCCGGACAGGGCCCACTATGGCTACACCTTC
CASSLLPDRAHYGYTF
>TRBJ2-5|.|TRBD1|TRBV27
TGTGCCAGCAGTTGGAACCCGACAGGGGGGGAAGAGACCCAGTACTTC
CASSWNPTGGEETQYF
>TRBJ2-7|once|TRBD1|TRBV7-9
TGTGCCAGCAGCTTAAGGGGGACAGGGGGCAACGAGCAGTACTTC
CASSLRGTGGNEQYF
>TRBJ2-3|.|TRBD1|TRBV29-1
TGCAGCGTAGCCAAATGGGGACAGGGCACAGATACGCAGTATTTT
CSVAKWGQGTDTQYF
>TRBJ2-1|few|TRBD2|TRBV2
TGTGCCAGCAGACCCGAGAGACTAGCGGGGCACAATGAGCAGTTCTTC
CASRPERLAGHNEQFF
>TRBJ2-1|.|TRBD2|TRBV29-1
TGCAGCGTGGGGGGGACTAGCGGGACCCTCGTCTCCTACAATGAGCAGTTCTTC
CSVGGTSGTLVSYNEQFF
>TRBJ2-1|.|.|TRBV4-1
TGCGCCAGCAGCAATAACGCACTAGCAGAAACCTACAATGAGCAGTTCTTC
CASSNNALAETYNEQFF
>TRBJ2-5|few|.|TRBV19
TGTGCCAGTAGCCCGGCAGGGCAAGAGACCCAGTACTTC
CASSPAGQETQYF
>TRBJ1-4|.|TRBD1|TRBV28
TGTGCCAGCACTCCAGGCAGGGACAGCGCTAATGAAAAACTGTTTTTT
CASTPGRDSANEKLFF
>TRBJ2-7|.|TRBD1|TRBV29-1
TGCAGCGTTGATACAGGGGGCCTCAACGAGCAATACTTC
CSVDTGGLNEQYF
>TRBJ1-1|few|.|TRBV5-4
TGTGCCAGCAGCCCCTGGCGGCAGGGCGCTGAAGCTTTCTTT
CASSPWRQGAEAFF
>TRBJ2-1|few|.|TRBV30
TGTGCCTGGAGTGTCGGGGATGGGGCCTACAATGAGCAGTTCTTC
CAWSVGDGAYNEQFF
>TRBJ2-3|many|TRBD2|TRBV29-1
TGCAGCGTTCTCTACCCCAGCGGGAGGGCAGATACGCAGTATTTT
CSVLYPSGRADTQYF
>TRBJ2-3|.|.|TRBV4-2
TGTGCCAGCAGCCAGAGGCTGCCTTCCTACACAGATACGCAGTATTTT
CASSQRLPSYTDTQYF
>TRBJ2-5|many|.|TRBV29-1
TGCAGCGTTGAAAAGACACCTCAAGAGACCCAGTACTTC
CSVEKTPQETQYF
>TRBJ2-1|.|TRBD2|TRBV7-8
TGTGCCAGCAGCCCACCGACTAGCGCATTCCACAATGAGCAGTTCTTC
CASSPPTSAFHNEQFF
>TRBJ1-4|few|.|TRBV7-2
TGTGCCAGCAGCTTATCACAGGGCCGGGAAAAACTGTTTTTT
CASSLSQGREKLFF
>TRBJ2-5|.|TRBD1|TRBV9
TGTGCCAGCAGCGTAGACGAGGGGGCCGGAGAGACCCAGTACTTC
CASSVDEGAGETQYF
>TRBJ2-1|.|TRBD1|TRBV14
TGTGCCAGCAGCCAAGCCCGGGACAGCCGCTCCTACAATGAGCAGTTCTTC
CASSQARDSRSYNEQFF